The 3 T cell receptor beta chains in this list originate from one sample, sequenced in a study of blood T cell repertoires in COVID-19. Sequencing was performed with immunoSEQ multiplex PCR; in TCRdb, only in-frame clones are kept and a portion is missing. Altogether 130,000 to 150,000 clones are present, about nine tenths being singletons, with the ten largest covering 0.95%. Sequenced: peripheral blood. These receptors came from a woman aged 45-65 years with acute or convalescent COVID-19.

V and J are TRBV27 and TRBJ2-1, with D tentatively TRBD1 (6 bases). The CDR3 spans 13 residues. Trimming took 3 bases from V and 8 from J, leaving 11 bases between them. Looked up from germline, CDR1 is MNHEY and CDR2 is SMNVEV (reference sequence). CDR3: CASSLSRGYEQFF. The CDR3 nucleotides are TGTGCCAGCAGTTTGTCCAGGGGTTATGAGCAGTTCTTC.

In DNA form, the CDR3 reads TGTGCCAGCCTTAAGCGGGAAGGGTACGAGCAGTACTTC. Its protein is CASLKREGYEQYF. This chain links TRBV25-1 with TRBJ2-7, with 7 bases matching TRBD2. The germline V gene encodes CDR1 MGHDK and CDR2 SYGVNS. The CDR3 runs to 13 residues. V shed 8 bases and J 4 bases; nucleotides not matched to a gene: 8.

The chain uses TRBV7-5 and TRBJ2-1; TRBD1 is the table's D call and was not checked against the DNA. TRBV7-5 is a documented pseudogene. The CDR3 spans 17 residues. The chain's CDR3 is CARSYARDTFLYNEQFF. The CDR3 region has the DNA TGTGCCAGAAGTTATGCCCGGGACACTTTTTTATACAATGAGCAGTTCTTC.